This T cell receptor (beta chain) originates from a study of technical replicates of blood from several donors (dated by TCRdb to the late 2010s). A note on this clone: The clone's antigen remains unknown. Per-base qualities were not stored, and no clone one base away is much larger.

The trim is 4 bases for V and 8 bases for J, with a gap of 8 bases between the germline ends. From the cysteine through the phenylalanine, the CDR3 covers 12 amino acids. The kept DNA is CDR3 alone, 36 bases in frame from the first base. According to the germline V gene, CDR1 reads ENHRY and CDR2 reads SYGVKD. Libraries were made using the immunoSEQ multiplex PCR assay. TCRdb limited this immuneACCESS table to in-frame rearrangements with V and J called. A share of clones is missing; checked studies link under half to unresolved V genes, and the rest is unexplained. In all, the sample holds around 76,000 clones, and approximately 98% of those were seen once. Jointly, the top ten make up roughly 0.2% of the sample.

Recombination connected TRBV10-3 to TRBJ1-4, with a weak D call of TRBD1 (5 bases match). The clonotype originates from a human donor in good health. The sequenced sample consisted of T cells isolated from PBMCs. The CDR3 region reads CAISVEGEKLFF. The DNA reads TGTGCCATCAGTGTGGAGGGGGAAAAACTGTTTTTT.